Sequencing of this T cell receptor beta chain was carried out in a study of T cell responses to AZD1222 COVID-19 vaccine. Germline CDR1 LNHDA, CDR2 SQIVND (reference sequence). Deletions cut 3 bases from V and 3 bases from J, with 9 bases between. The CDR3 is made up of 13 amino acids. The method was immunoSEQ multiplex PCR; TCRdb's version includes in-frame clones alone and lacks a portion of them. The sample has about 130,000 clones; around 85% are singletons. The TCR comes from an adult who received the AZD1222 COVID-19 vaccine. V is TRBV19 and J is TRBJ2-7; D perhaps matches TRBD1 (5 bases). The specimen was peripheral blood, collected 28 days after the second AZD1222 dose. CDR3 bases: TGTGCCAGTAGTATTAGACAGAGCTACGAGCAGTACTTC. This sequence encodes CASSIRQSYEQYF.